What follows is one TCR beta chain and its context. What it binds is unknown. The sample comes from a study of OX40 agonist ivuxolimab in advanced cancers. In the study overall: In this cohort, patients received ivuxolimab, an agonistic anti-OX40 (CD134) antibody. Subjects had a mean age of about 57 years, with a range of about 23 to 85; 82.7% were male.

This CDR3 region has 14 residues. J was trimmed by 4 bases and V by 1 base; bases with no gene match: 1. Germline values: CDR1 MGHRA, CDR2 YSYEKL. Whole-study findings and limits: CD4+ T cells averaged fewer expanded clones than CD8+ T cells.

Assay: immunoSEQ multiplex PCR; the TCRdb copy retains only in-frame clones and omits some. In the table there are 65,000 or so clones, approximately 85% of which are singletons. This receptor was identified in an adult with an advanced solid tumor such as melanoma, head and neck, liver or kidney cancer. This specimen was CD4+ or CD8+ T cells sorted from blood, taken in a trial of the OX40 agonist ivuxolimab. The rearrangement uses TRBV4-1 and TRBJ2-1; 7 bases are shared with TRBD2. CDR3 DNA sequence: TGCGCCAGCAGCCAAGGGGGACTATACAATGAGCAGTTCTTC. Protein product: CASSQGGLYNEQFF.